The 26 T cell receptor beta chains given below trace back to one sample, sequenced in a study of blood T cell repertoires in COVID-19. Sequencing used immunoSEQ multiplex PCR; TCRdb keeps in-frame clones, though not all of them. Here the sample spans about 310,000 clones, 75% to 90% being singletons. The source material was PBMCs or T cells enriched from blood (not recorded which). These receptors all come from a man aged 55 to 70 who had recovered from COVID-19.

This clone was counted a few times. The genes are TRBV29-1 and TRBJ1-5; TRBD1 matches at 9 bases. In germline, CDR1 is SQVTM, CDR2 ANQGSEA. The junction had 3 bases not matched to a gene; V was cut back by 7 bases and J by 5 bases. The CDR3 is 12 residues long. CDR3 in DNA: TGCAGCGGAAGGACAGGGGATCAGCCCCAGCATTTT. Encoded protein: CSGRTGDQPQHF.

This chain connects TRBV6-1 to TRBJ2-5, with TRBD2 identical over 9 bases. The CDR3 has 15 residues. CDR1 is MNHNS, CDR2 SASEGT, per germline. Trimming at V came to 3 bases and at J to 0 bases, leaving 2 bases not matched to a gene. CDR3 DNA sequence: TGTGCCAGCAGTGAGGCGGGAGGGTACCAAGAGACCCAGTACTTC. As protein: CASSEAGGYQETQYF.

This clone was seen just once. This sequence joins TRBV28 and TRBJ2-4, with a weak D call TRBD1 (5 bases). The germline V and J ends were trimmed by 5 bases and 0 bases, with 17 bases remaining between them. Per germline, CDR1 MDHEN and CDR2 SYDVKM. This CDR3 is built from 17 residues. The CDR3 DNA reads as TGTGCCAGCAGTCCCCCAGGGTCCCTCCTAGCCAAAAACATTCAGTACTTC. This codes for CASSPPGSLLAKNIQYF.

The chain has TRBV6-5 and TRBJ2-5, with 12 nucleotides matching TRBD2. Germline V lookup: CDR1 MNHEY, CDR2 SVGAGI. This CDR3 is 15 amino acids long. V dropped 6 bases and J dropped 5; count of bases not matched to a gene: 7. CDR3 amino acids: CASRFWTSGIETQYF. In DNA form, the CDR3 reads TGTGCCAGCAGATTCTGGACTAGCGGGATTGAGACCCAGTACTTC.

The chain links TRBV5-1 to TRBJ2-7; maybe TRBD1 (5 bases). The germline V and J ends were trimmed by 4 bases and 1 base, with 12 bases remaining between them. The CDR3 loop spans 14 amino acids. Germline values: CDR1 SGHRS, CDR2 YFSETQ. The CDR3 DNA follows: TGCGCCAGCAGCGGACCAGCAGGGTCCTACGAGCAGTACTTC. Its protein product is CASSGPAGSYEQYF.

The chain is built from TRBV15 and TRBJ2-4; 9 bases are shared with TRBD1. The junction had 7 bases not matched to a gene; V was cut back by 0 bases and J by 10 bases. The CDR3 length is 15 residues. Germline CDR1 and CDR2: LNHNV and YYDKDF (reference sequence). CDR3 in DNA: TGTGCCACCAGCAGAGATCAGGGGACAGGGTCAATTCAGTACTTC. This sequence encodes CATSRDQGTGSIQYF.

The J gene is TRBJ1-2, the V gene TRBV7-2; unclear D gene. Germline CDR1 is SGHTA and CDR2 is FQGNSA. The CDR3 totals 15 residues. Trimming took off 1 base at V and 4 bases at J, with 13 bases between the two ends. In nucleotides, the CDR3 is TGTGCCAGCAGCTTAGAACCGGGAACTGTCTATGGCTACACCTTC. Amino acid sequence: CASSLEPGTVYGYTF.

The gene calls are TRBV5-1 and TRBJ1-1; no reliable D call. Germline values: CDR1 SGHRS, CDR2 YFSETQ. Trimming left V 4 bases short and J 4 bases short, with 14 bases between. The CDR3 runs to 14 residues. CDR3 coding DNA: TGCGCCAGCAGCCACTCCGGGGTTGGCACTGAAGCTTTCTTT. Translation gives CASSHSGVGTEAFF.

The chain recombines TRBV28 with TRBJ1-6; a possible D gene is TRBD1 (6 bases). Trimming cost V 6 bases and J 10 bases, with 16 bases left between them. The CDR3 runs to 14 residues. CDR1 and CDR2 (germline): MDHEN, SYDVKM. The CDR3 reads CASSRSQGRSPLHF. The CDR3 region has the DNA TGTGCCAGCAGCCGGAGCCAGGGGAGATCACCCCTCCACTTT.

The CDR3 DNA reads as TGCGCCAGCAGCTTGCTCCCGACAGGGTCAGGGACTGAAGCTTTCTTT. Amino acid sequence: CASSLLPTGSGTEAFF. V gene TRBV5-1 combines with J gene TRBJ1-1; 7 bases line up with TRBD1. In germline, CDR1 is SGHRS, CDR2 YFSETQ. The CDR3 length is 16 residues. J was trimmed by 5 bases and V by 1 base; bases with no gene match: 11. The full variable domain, with the rest looked up from reference TRBV5-1 and TRBJ1-1, is KAGVTQTPRYLIKTRGQQVTLSCSPISGHRSVSWYQQTPGQGLQFLFEYFSETQRNKGNFPGRFSGRQFSNSRSEMNVSTLELGDSALYLCASSLLPTGSGTEAFFGQGTRLTVV.

The count of this clone is one. This chain joins TRBV5-5 and TRBJ2-1; 8 nucleotides agree with TRBD1. The CDR3 has 14 residues. V shed 4 bases, J shed 6 bases, and the junction held 6 bases outside the gene matches. Germline lookup yields CDR1 SGHKS and CDR2 YYEKEE (reference sequence). The CDR3 region is CASSLTGGVNEQFF. Here the CDR3 DNA reads TGTGCCAGCAGCCTAACAGGGGGTGTCAATGAGCAGTTCTTC.

The rearrangement links TRBV25-1 to TRBJ2-7; 7 bases line up with TRBD2. The V segment lost 2 bases and the J segment 4 bases; nucleotides outside the gene matches: 2. The CDR3 totals 13 residues. CDR1 is MGHDK, CDR2 SYGVNS, per germline. CDR3 DNA sequence: TGTGCCAGCAGTGAACTAGCGGAATACGAGCAGTACTTC. This sequence encodes CASSELAEYEQYF.

The chain joins TRBV2 to TRBJ2-3, with D maybe TRBD1 (5 bases). The CDR3 spans 15 residues. The V gene lost 6 bases and the J gene lost 0 bases, with 13 bases spanning the gap. In germline, CDR1 is SNHLY, CDR2 FYNNEI. For the CDR3, the DNA is TGTGCCAGCAGACTGACAGACACTAGCACAGATACGCAGTATTTT. Its protein is CASRLTDTSTDTQYF.

V is TRBV7-3 and J is TRBJ2-3, with a weak D call TRBD1 (5 bases). Germline values: CDR1 SGHTA, CDR2 FQGTGA. V lost 2 bases to trimming and J lost 6 bases, with 12 bases between them. There are 14 residues in the CDR3. Here the CDR3 reads CASSLWGRQDTQYF. The CDR3, as DNA: TGTGCCAGCAGCTTATGGGGCCGACAGGATACGCAGTATTTT.

The chain links TRBV5-5 to TRBJ2-7; D perhaps matches TRBD2 (7 bases). CDR1 and CDR2 (germline): SGHKS, YYEKEE (reference sequence). The CDR3 length is 14 residues. The V and J ends lost 0 bases and 6 bases respectively, with 13 bases between them. The CDR3 DNA reads as TGTGCCAGCAGCTTGGCCCGGGGGGCCTTCGAGCAGTACTTC. The encoded protein is CASSLARGAFEQYF.

This clone occurred once. The V call is TRBV7-2, the J call TRBJ1-2; D remains ambiguous. The germline V and J ends were trimmed by 0 bases and 0 bases, with 5 bases remaining between them. CDR3 size: 14 residues. Germline values: CDR1 SGHTA, CDR2 FQGNSA. CDR3 nucleotides: TGTGCCAGCAGCTTAGCCCAGGCTAACTATGGCTACACCTTC. Amino acid sequence: CASSLAQANYGYTF.

The chain joins TRBV4-2 to TRBJ1-3; D remains unclear. This CDR3 is 12 amino acids long. The V and J ends lost 0 bases and 11 bases respectively, with 8 bases between them. CDR1 is LGHNA and CDR2 is YNFKEQ in the germline V gene. CDR3 in DNA: TGTGCCAGCAGCCAAGATTCAGCGCCCATATATTTT. The encoded protein is CASSQDSAPIYF.

This sequence joins TRBV11-3 and TRBJ2-7; 9 positions match TRBD2. Germline V gene data show CDR1 as SGHNT and CDR2 as YENEEA. This CDR3 has 15 amino acids. Trimming at V came to 1 base and at J to 4 bases, leaving 5 bases not matched to a gene. The CDR3 sequence: CASSLVAGGPYEQYF. CDR3 DNA sequence: TGTGCCAGCAGCTTAGTCGCGGGAGGGCCTTACGAGCAGTACTTC.

The chain carries TRBV5-6 and TRBJ1-5, with TRBD1 matching 11 bases. CDR1 and CDR2 (germline): SGHDT, YYEEEE. The CDR3 totals 15 residues. V was clipped by 0 bases and J by 7 bases; unmatched bases: 3. This CDR3 is CASSLEGQGGQPQHF. Here the CDR3 DNA reads TGTGCCAGCAGCTTGGAGGGACAGGGGGGACAGCCCCAGCATTTT.

This chain uses TRBV11-2 with TRBJ1-1, with a possible D match to TRBD1 (5 bases). CDR1 is SGHAT and CDR2 is FQNNGV in the germline V gene. CDR3 length: 14 residues. V was pared by 1 base and J by 7 bases, with 13 bases between. CDR3: CASSLAPLRGEAFF. The CDR3 DNA is TGTGCCAGCAGCTTAGCCCCCCTTAGGGGTGAAGCTTTCTTT.

The chain joins TRBV6-5 to TRBJ1-4; no definite D call. This CDR3 has 15 amino acids. The ends were cut back, 9 bases at V and 0 bases at J, with 14 bases in the middle. From germline, CDR1 is MNHEY and CDR2 SVGAGI. The CDR3 loop reads CASKIRGSTNEKLFF. CDR3 DNA: TGTGCCAGTAAAATCCGGGGATCAACTAATGAAAAACTGTTTTTT.

The chain has TRBV5-1 and TRBJ1-3; D uncertain. The germline CDR1 and CDR2 sequences are SGHRS and YFSETQ. The CDR3 has 15 residues. Trimming removed 0 bases from V and 1 base from J, with 8 bases in between. Written as DNA, the CDR3 is TGCGCCAGCAGCTTGGTGGCAGGTTCTGGAAACACCATATATTTT. Its translation: CASSLVAGSGNTIYF.

The gene calls are TRBV4-2 and TRBJ1-4; 10 bases are shared with TRBD1. The CDR3 has 16 amino acids. Trimming took 0 bases from V and 6 from J; bases not matched to a gene: 4. The germline gives CDR1 LGHNA, CDR2 YNFKEQ. CDR3 coding DNA: TGTGCCAGCAGCCAAGATCCCGGGACAGGGGATGAAAAACTGTTTTTT. This codes for CASSQDPGTGDEKLFF.

V is TRBV27 and J is TRBJ2-5, with TRBD2 identical over 8 bases. V dropped 1 base and J dropped 3; count of bases not matched to a gene: 4. This CDR3 comprises 15 residues. CDR1 MNHEY and CDR2 SMNVEV come from the germline V gene (reference sequence). CDR3 sequence reads: CASSLLFSGKETQYF. CDR3 sequence (DNA): TGTGCCAGCAGTTTATTGTTTAGCGGGAAAGAGACCCAGTACTTC.

The chain has TRBV14 and TRBJ2-2; the match to TRBD2 covers 12 bases. Germline V lookup: CDR1 SGHDN, CDR2 FVKESK. CDR3 length: 17 amino acids. With V trimmed by 2 bases and J by 0 bases, 1 base remained unmatched. The DNA of the CDR3 is TGTGCCAGCAGCCAACGGACTAGCGGGACGAACACCGGGGAGCTGTTTTTT. Its translation is CASSQRTSGTNTGELFF.

The chain combines TRBV5-1 with TRBJ2-2; 12 nucleotides agree with TRBD2. The trim removed 2 bases at V and 2 bases at J, leaving 1 base unmatched. The CDR3 totals 16 residues. Germline V gene data show CDR1 as SGHRS and CDR2 as YFSETQ. The CDR3 sequence: CASSLGLAGNTGELFF. The CDR3 DNA reads TGCGCCAGCAGCTTAGGACTAGCGGGAAACACCGGGGAGCTGTTTTTT.